This T cell receptor beta chain comes out of a study of blood T cell repertoires in COVID-19. Turning to the study itself: Specimens from acute and convalescent COVID-19 originated in the United States, Italy and Spain. Sources were T cells, B-cell-depleted T cells, or PBMCs; the material itself was cDNA or gDNA.

As originally analysed: Estimates of nucleated cell counts were drawn from the amplification of reference gene primers. TCRdb keeps only in-frame clones here, not all; method: immunoSEQ multiplex PCR. V and J calls and clone size are given by that table; D and trimming were obtained from the DNA. The table records about 140,000 clones, roughly 85% of them present only once. The TCR sequence derives from a man aged 45 to 65 with acute or convalescent COVID-19. Material for sequencing was peripheral blood.

The CDR3 here is CASSDKGRGASGANVLTF. The CDR3 DNA follows: TGTGCCAGCAGCGATAAGGGCAGGGGGGCATCTGGGGCCAACGTCCTGACTTTC. The V and J genes are TRBV28 and TRBJ2-6, with D perhaps TRBD1 (7 bases). Germline loops: CDR1 MDHEN, CDR2 SYDVKM. V shed 6 bases and J shed 1 base, with 19 bases lying between them. The CDR3 consists of 18 residues.